This T cell receptor (beta chain) is from a study of cytomegalovirus exposure and HLA in healthy donors. Study at large: HLA-typed donors contributed some 83 million unique TCRs, which were held in an early data release. Study-level points and caveats: Earlier analysis found most TCR beta V segments productive about 90% or about 30% of the time. Analysis was carried out at a later point, and it linked a missense DCLRE1C variant to TCR beta V- and J-gene trimming. It emerged from a later analysis that several of the most significant clusters appeared to be linked to common viral pathogens.

Comment on this clone: As yet, its antigen is unknown.

Germline V gene data show CDR1 as LNHDA and CDR2 as SQIVND (reference sequence). V gave up 3 bases and J gave up 0 bases, with 17 bases separating them. The CDR3 extends over 17 amino acids. Both 60 Vbeta primers and 13 Jbeta primers went into the PCR. Using immunoSEQ multiplex PCR, the repertoire was profiled, and TCRdb retains in-frame clones only, with some absent. The table has roughly 110,000 clones, approximately 80% seen once; the top ten hold roughly 11%. The source is a man in his forties in good health and CMV-seropositive. The genes are TRBV19 and TRBJ1-1; perhaps TRBD1 as D (5 bases). What was sequenced was PBMCs. CDR3 amino acids: CASSIRTSPILNTEAFF. CDR3 nucleotides: TGTGCCAGTAGTATCAGGACATCTCCCATACTGAACACTGAAGCTTTCTTT.